The clone carrying this T cell receptor beta chain has at least ten counts. Its antigen remains unidentified. Time point in this sample: newly diagnosed GD, antithyroid drugs for less than 3 months. RNA from PBMCs was the source of the TCR library. Germline lookup yields CDR1 KGHSH and CDR2 LQKENI. This CDR3 is 12 amino acids long. V shed 2 bases and J shed 10 bases, with 10 bases lying between them. This specimen belongs to a study of regulatory T cells in long-lasting Graves disease. Notes on the study in general: Favored usage of TRBV28, TRBJ1-2 and TRBJ2-5 was recorded in persistent disease. Peripheral blood alone, not thyroid tissue, underwent study.

Arm-PCR of CDR3 regions and iRepertoire HTBI primers were used to build TCR beta libraries. TCRdb reprocessed the multiplex PCR reads with MiXCR, giving one entry per CDR3 protein. This table has 500,000 or so distinct CDR3 sequences, 15% to 20% appearing once. This sample was shared with a second study, whose subject was T cells in Graves' hyperthyroidism and ophthalmopathy. That paper notes: First-round RT-PCR targeting the TCR CDR3 was performed with the HTBI primer set.

The sample in question was peripheral blood mononuclear cells (PBMCs), obtained at new diagnosis, from a patient treated with antithyroid drugs. The clonotype comes from a man aged 40-49 years with Graves disease. V usage is TRBV18 and J usage is TRBJ2-3; no reliable D call. This chain's CDR3 is CASSPGNEAQYF. The CDR3 DNA reads as TGTGCCAGCTCACCAGGGAACGAGGCGCAGTATTTT.